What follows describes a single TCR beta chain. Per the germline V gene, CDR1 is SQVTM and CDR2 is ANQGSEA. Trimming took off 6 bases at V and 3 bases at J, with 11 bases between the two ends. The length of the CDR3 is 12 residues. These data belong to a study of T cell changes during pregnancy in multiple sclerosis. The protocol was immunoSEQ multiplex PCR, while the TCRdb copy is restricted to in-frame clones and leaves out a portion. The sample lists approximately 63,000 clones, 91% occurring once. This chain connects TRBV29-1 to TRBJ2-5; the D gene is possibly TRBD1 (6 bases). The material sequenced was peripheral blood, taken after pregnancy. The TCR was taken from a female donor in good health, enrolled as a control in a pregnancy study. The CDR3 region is CSVTGDEETQYF. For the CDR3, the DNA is TGCAGCGTGACAGGCGACGAAGAGACCCAGTACTTC. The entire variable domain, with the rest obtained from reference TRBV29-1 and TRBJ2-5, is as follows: SAVISQKPSRDICQRGTSLTIQCQVDSQVTMMFWYRQQPGQSLTLIATANQGSEATYESGFVIDKFPISRPNLTFSTLTVSNMSPEDSSIYLCSVTGDEETQYFGPGTRLLVL.